A single sample gave rise to the 28 T cell receptor beta chains below, sequenced in a study of CD8 T cells in Susac syndrome. With random hexamers, 0.5 to 1 ug RNA was reverse transcribed. TCRdb redid the calling of the immunoSEQ multiplex PCR reads with MiXCR, one entry per CDR3 protein. The data contain some 65,000 distinct CDR3 sequences, 90% to 95% of them singletons. Specimen: CD8+ T cells from PBMCs. These receptors were obtained from a human donor with multiple sclerosis.

V is TRBV4-1 and J is TRBJ2-2; 8 bases are shared with TRBD2. Germline values: CDR1 MGHRA, CDR2 YSYEKL. This CDR3 region has 14 residues. Unmatched junction bases numbered 1, after V lost 0 bases and J lost 7 bases. CDR3 coding DNA: TGCGCCAGCAGCCAAGAGGGACTAGGCGGGGAGCTGTTTTTT. It yields the protein CASSQEGLGGELFF.

The V and J genes are TRBV7-9 and TRBJ2-7; unclear D gene. V lost 3 bases to trimming and J lost 6 bases, with 15 bases between them. The CDR3 extends over 14 amino acids. From germline, CDR1 is SEHNR and CDR2 FQNEAQ (reference sequence). The CDR3 sequence: CASSFDTGPFEQYF. The DNA of the CDR3 is TGTGCCAGCAGCTTCGACACCGGCCCCTTCGAGCAGTACTTC.

This rearrangement joins TRBV7-6 to TRBJ2-1, with 8 bases aligning to TRBD1. The CDR3 sequence is 15 residues long. Germline loops: CDR1 SGHVS, CDR2 FNYEAQ. Trimming cost V 3 bases and J 4 bases; bases outside gene matches: 5. CDR3 sequence (DNA): TGTGCCAGCAGCTTGACAGGGGCTCAGTACAATGAGCAGTTCTTC. Encoded protein: CASSLTGAQYNEQFF.

The V call is TRBV5-1, the J call TRBJ1-2, with D perhaps TRBD1 (6 bases). CDR3 length equals 14 residues. Trimming left V 3 bases short and J 2 bases short, with 11 bases between. Germline V gives CDR1 SGHRS, CDR2 YFSETQ. DNA of the CDR3: TGCGCCAGCAGCTCAAAACAGGGAAACTATGGCTACACCTTC. Translated, it gives CASSSKQGNYGYTF.

The chain is built from TRBV5-6 and TRBJ2-7; D gene unclear. Germline values: CDR1 SGHDT, CDR2 YYEEEE. The CDR3 totals 13 residues. V was clipped by 4 bases and J by 2 bases, with 10 bases between them. CDR3 amino acids: CASSHTDPYEQYF. CDR3 DNA sequence: TGTGCCAGCAGCCACACTGATCCCTACGAGCAGTACTTC.

This rearrangement joins TRBV24-1 to TRBJ2-1, with a weak D call TRBD2 (5 bases). V was clipped by 9 bases and J by 5 bases, with 19 bases between them. The length of the CDR3 is 15 residues. Germline CDR1 reads KGHDR; CDR2 reads SFDVKD. CDR3 in DNA: TGTGCCACCTCCCCCGAGGAGGCGTCACACAATGAGCAGTTCTTC. This gives the protein CATSPEEASHNEQFF.

This sequence joins TRBV29-1 and TRBJ2-3; D not certain. The germline gives CDR1 SQVTM, CDR2 ANQGSEA. Trimming left V 0 bases short and J 0 bases short, with 13 bases between. The CDR3 spans 16 residues. The CDR3: CSVEEATSSSTDTQYF. CDR3 in DNA: TGCAGCGTTGAAGAAGCCACAAGCTCTAGCACAGATACGCAGTATTTT.

The V gene is TRBV20-1, the J gene TRBJ2-7; no firm D call. The V gene lost 0 bases and the J gene lost 2 bases, with 5 bases spanning the gap. The CDR3 extends over 12 amino acids. Germline V gives CDR1 DFQATT, CDR2 SNEGSKA (reference sequence). The DNA for the CDR3 is TGCAGTGCTAGAGATGGGCCCTACGAGCAGTACTTC. Residues: CSARDGPYEQYF.

V gene TRBV27 combines with J gene TRBJ2-1, with D perhaps assigned TRBD1 or TRBD2 (6 bases each). Trimming shortened V by 9 bases and J by 6 bases, and 12 bases separated the two germline ends. Germline-derived CDR1 and CDR2 are MNHEY and SMNVEV (reference sequence). The CDR3 is 12 amino acids. The CDR3 reads CASGEGGNEQFF. The CDR3 nucleotides are TGTGCCAGTGGTGAGGGGGGCAATGAGCAGTTCTTC.

The chain links TRBV2 to TRBJ2-7, with 7 positions matching TRBD2. Germline V gene sequence: CDR1 SNHLY, CDR2 FYNNEI. This CDR3 is 15 amino acids long. V shed 4 bases, J shed 2 bases, and the junction held 8 bases outside the gene matches. As DNA, the CDR3 is TGTGCCAGCAGTGGGTTGACGGGGGGTACCTACGAGCAGTACTTC. It specifies CASSGLTGGTYEQYF.

The chain is built from TRBV5-6 and TRBJ2-1; weak D call: TRBD1 (6 bases). This CDR3 spans 18 amino acids. The germline gives CDR1 SGHDT, CDR2 YYEEEE. The ends were cut back, 2 bases at V and 6 bases at J, with 24 bases in the middle. This chain's CDR3 is CASSFVRLFRGAFNEQFF. DNA of the CDR3: TGTGCCAGCAGCTTCGTGAGGCTTTTCAGGGGCGCGTTCAATGAGCAGTTCTTC.

This sequence joins TRBV27 and TRBJ2-1; tentative D call: TRBD2 (5 bases). Looked up from germline, CDR1 is MNHEY and CDR2 is SMNVEV (reference sequence). V was cut by 10 bases and J by 2 bases, with 18 bases left in between. This CDR3 spans 15 amino acids. CDR3 sequence (DNA): TGTGCCACCCAAGAGGGTATGCCCACCTACAATGAGCAGTTCTTC. Amino acids: CATQEGMPTYNEQFF.

V gene TRBV4-3 combines with J gene TRBJ2-7; TRBD1 matches at 8 bases. The CDR3 is made up of 15 amino acids. J was trimmed by 5 bases and V by 0 bases; bases with no gene match: 6. Germline CDR1 LGHNA, CDR2 YSLEER. In DNA, the CDR3 is TGCGCCAGCAGCCAAGATGACAGGGGAATCGACGAGCAGTACTTC. Translating it yields CASSQDDRGIDEQYF.

This chain links TRBV29-1 with TRBJ2-5; D not resolved. This CDR3 comprises 13 residues. CDR1 is SQVTM and CDR2 is ANQGSEA in the germline V gene. The V gene lost 3 bases and the J gene lost 3 bases, with 11 bases spanning the gap. The CDR3 spells CSVDWLGEETQYF. The CDR3 DNA is TGCAGCGTTGATTGGCTCGGAGAAGAGACCCAGTACTTC.

This chain uses TRBV7-9 with TRBJ2-5; D might be TRBD1 or TRBD2, each matching 5 bases. Germline assignment: CDR1 SEHNR and CDR2 FQNEAQ (reference sequence). Trimming left V 1 base short and J 4 bases short, with 10 bases between. The CDR3 loop spans 14 amino acids. CDR3 sequence reads: CASSLVEGRETQYF. As DNA, the CDR3 is TGTGCCAGCAGCTTAGTAGAGGGACGAGAGACCCAGTACTTC.

The chain joins TRBV7-9 to TRBJ2-7; D gene uncertain. V dropped 4 bases and J dropped 0 bases, with 10 bases sitting between them. The CDR3 is 14 amino acids. Germline CDR1 reads SEHNR; CDR2 reads FQNEAQ (reference sequence). CDR3: CASSSLGNSYEQYF. The CDR3 region has the DNA TGTGCCAGCAGCTCCCTCGGTAACTCCTACGAGCAGTACTTC. Combining the CDR3 with reference TRBV7-9 and TRBJ2-7 gives the whole variable domain DTGVSQNPRHKITKRGQNVTFRCDPISEHNRLYWYRQTLGQGPEFLTYFQNEAQLEKSRLLSDRFSAERPKGSFSTLEIQRTEQGDSAMYLCASSSLGNSYEQYFGPGTRLTVT.

V usage is TRBV9 and J usage is TRBJ2-7; a possible D gene is TRBD2 (5 bases). Germline CDR1 and CDR2: SGDLS and YYNGEE. Between the trimmed V and J ends, which lost 4 bases and 7 bases, there was a span of 12 bases. The CDR3 totals 12 residues. The CDR3 DNA follows: TGTGCCAGCAGCTTCGGAGGCGCGGAGCAGTACTTC. This codes for CASSFGGAEQYF.

J is TRBJ2-5 and V is TRBV7-8; tentatively, D is TRBD2 (6 bases). The CDR3 spans 13 residues. V lost 5 bases and J lost 3, with 10 bases in between. The germline gives CDR1 SGHVS, CDR2 FQNEAQ. Written as DNA, the CDR3 is TGTGCCAGCAGCGCCGGGACTGAAGAGACCCAGTACTTC. It specifies CASSAGTEETQYF.

This sequence joins TRBV2 and TRBJ1-2; D is unclear. The germline gives CDR1 SNHLY, CDR2 FYNNEI. This CDR3 is 13 amino acids long. The V end lost 3 bases, the J end lost 5 bases, and 10 bases lay between the germline ends. CDR3 amino acids: CASSDYSTYGYTF. CDR3 in DNA: TGTGCCAGCAGTGACTACAGCACATATGGCTACACCTTC.

The chain recombines TRBV7-9 with TRBJ2-1; D is perhaps TRBD1 (6 bases). CDR3 length equals 15 residues. Germline CDR1 reads SEHNR; CDR2 reads FQNEAQ (reference sequence). V lost 5 bases and J 5 bases, leaving 16 bases between the germline ends. The DNA for the CDR3 is TGTGCCAGCAGCCTAGGAGAGGACAGTAACAATGAGCAGTTCTTC. Its translation: CASSLGEDSNNEQFF.

This clonotype was detected a few times. V and J are TRBV6-5 and TRBJ1-5; D not resolved. Germline CDR1 MNHEY, CDR2 SVGAGI. Trimming left V 5 bases short and J 1 base short, with 6 bases between. The CDR3 totals 13 residues. The CDR3 here is CASSSGSNQPQHF. DNA of the CDR3: TGTGCCAGCAGTAGCGGGAGCAATCAGCCCCAGCATTTT.

This rearrangement joins TRBV18 to TRBJ2-1, with D unclear. Germline-derived CDR1 and CDR2 are KGHSH and LQKENI. V dropped 9 bases and J dropped 2 bases, with 11 bases sitting between them. This CDR3 is built from 13 residues. The CDR3, as DNA: TGTGCCAGTGCCCTGACCCCCTACAATGAGCAGTTCTTC. It yields the protein CASALTPYNEQFF.

The genes are TRBV18 and TRBJ2-3, with D maybe TRBD2 (5 bases). Germline loops: CDR1 KGHSH, CDR2 LQKENI. Deletions cut 3 bases from V and 6 bases from J, with 13 bases between. The CDR3 is 14 amino acids. This CDR3 reads CASSPEGPGDTQYF. The CDR3 region has the DNA TGTGCCAGCTCACCCGAAGGTCCGGGGGATACGCAGTATTTT.

The V gene is TRBV29-1, the J gene TRBJ1-1; TRBD1 is a possible D gene (5 bases). V lost 4 bases, J lost 4 bases, and 7 bases lay in between. Germline-derived CDR1 and CDR2 are SQVTM and ANQGSEA. The CDR3 runs 11 residues. The CDR3 loop reads CSVAGFTEAFF. CDR3 sequence (DNA): TGCAGCGTTGCAGGGTTCACTGAAGCTTTCTTT.

The V and J genes are TRBV7-3 and TRBJ2-7; D is ambiguous. Germline loops: CDR1 SGHTA, CDR2 FQGTGA. Trimming stripped 5 bases from V and 1 base from J, with 9 bases between. This CDR3 contains 13 residues. CDR3 sequence (DNA): TGTGCCAGCAGCCTCGACGCATCCTACGAGCAGTACTTC. Translated: CASSLDASYEQYF.

The chain combines TRBV2 with TRBJ2-7; D is unresolved. The CDR3 consists of 13 residues. V lost 2 bases, J lost 2 bases, and 7 bases lay in between. Germline assignment: CDR1 SNHLY and CDR2 FYNNEI. The CDR3 reads CASSERHTYEQYF. The CDR3 nucleotides read TGTGCCAGCAGTGAAAGACATACCTACGAGCAGTACTTC.

V gene TRBV13 combines with J gene TRBJ2-7, with TRBD1 matching 8 bases. The CDR3 contains 14 residues. Trimming at V came to 4 bases and at J to 4 bases, leaving 6 bases not matched to a gene. Per germline, CDR1 PRHDT and CDR2 FYEKMQ (reference sequence). The CDR3 here is CASSSGQGGYEQYF. The CDR3 bases are TGTGCCAGCAGCTCTGGACAGGGCGGTTACGAGCAGTACTTC. Full variable domain (missing parts from reference TRBV13 and TRBJ2-7): AAGVIQSPRHLIKEKRETATLKCYPIPRHDTVYWYQQGPGQDPQFLISFYEKMQSDKGSIPDRFSAQQFSDYHSELNMSSLELGDSALYFCASSSGQGGYEQYFGPGTRLTVT.

The chain links TRBV7-8 to TRBJ2-7, with a weak D call TRBD2 (7 bases). Trimming took off 4 bases at V and 2 bases at J, with 12 bases between the two ends. The germline CDR1 and CDR2 sequences are SGHVS and FQNEAQ. The CDR3 sequence is 14 residues long. The CDR3 loop reads CASSSKGGAYEQYF. The CDR3 DNA reads TGTGCCAGCAGCTCGAAGGGGGGGGCCTACGAGCAGTACTTC.